Sequencing of this T cell receptor beta chain was carried out in a study of molecular identifiers for immune sequencing clone quantification. TCRdb fed the PCR reads into MiXCR, producing one record per CDR3 protein. There are roughly 55,000 distinct CDR3 sequences in the sample; roughly 36% occur only once, and 3% to 4% lies in the top ten. CDR1 is KGHDR and CDR2 is SFDVKD in the germline V gene. This CDR3 is 13 amino acids long. As regards this clonotype: An end of the junction differs from the germline gene, which may be a read error.

This chain joins TRBV24-1 and TRBJ2-2; D might be TRBD2 (5 bases). The receptor was derived from a human donor in good health. Some libraries in this study had Jurkat cell RNA spiked in. The sequenced sample consisted of naive CD8+ T cells from blood, with Jurkat cell RNA spiked in. Subset indicated: FACS-sorted CD8+CD4-CCR7+CD45RA+ naive T cells. The CDR3 nucleotides are TGTGCCACCAGTCCTCCGAACACCGGGGAGCTGGTTTTT. This gives the protein CATSPPNTGELVF.